This T cell receptor beta chain derives from a study of cytotoxic CD8 clonotypes in ibrutinib-treated CLL. About the research overall: Response samples were taken after a median of approximately 13 months on treatment, range 6 to 36.

This CDR3 region has 17 residues. V dropped 3 bases and J dropped 6; count of bases not matched to a gene: 12. The V gene's germline CDR1 is WSHSY and CDR2 SAAADI. Libraries were prepared by immunoSEQ multiplex PCR; TCRdb keeps only in-frame clonotypes and omits some of them. This table holds around 330,000 clones, about 61% found once. The rearrangement joins TRBV10-2 to TRBJ2-2, with 8 bases fitting TRBD1. The sample here was PBMCs, taken after 36 months of ibrutinib treatment. This receptor was obtained from a human donor with chronic lymphocytic leukemia. The CDR3 region is CASSDPPRQGSAGELFF. CDR3 DNA: TGCGCCAGCAGTGACCCCCCCCGACAGGGGTCCGCCGGGGAGCTGTTTTTT.